The 21 T cell receptor beta chains below come from one sample, sequenced in a study of CD8 T cells in Susac syndrome. It was with random hexamers that roughly 0.45 to 1 ug RNA was reverse transcribed. TCRdb re-called the immunoSEQ multiplex PCR reads with MiXCR, one entry per CDR3 protein. The table includes under 200,000 distinct CDR3 sequences, 94% detected once. The sequencing sample was made of CD4+ T cells from PBMCs. These receptors all stem from a human donor with Susac syndrome.

The chain employs TRBV7-9 and TRBJ2-5; D is perhaps TRBD1 (6 bases). Trimming removed 5 bases from V and 4 bases from J, with 11 bases in between. The V gene's germline CDR1 is SEHNR and CDR2 FQNEAQ (reference sequence). This CDR3 is built from 13 residues. CDR3 sequence reads: CASSETGPETQYF. In DNA form, the CDR3 reads TGTGCCAGCAGCGAAACAGGGCCAGAGACCCAGTACTTC.

This clonotype showed up just once. The chain couples TRBV12-3 or TRBV12-4 to TRBJ1-1, with D hard to call. V shed 7 bases and J shed 2 bases, with 14 bases lying between them. The CDR3 loop spans 14 amino acids. CDR3 DNA sequence: TGTGCCAGCACCGTAGGCCCTCGTAACACTGAAGCTTTCTTT. Its protein is CASTVGPRNTEAFF.

A few counts support this clonotype. CDR3 DNA: TGTGCCAGCAGTTTATCGGAGGGGACCGAGCAGTACTTC. Translation gives CASSLSEGTEQYF. The chain has TRBV27 and TRBJ2-7; D is possibly TRBD2 (6 bases). Germline assignment: CDR1 MNHEY and CDR2 SMNVEV (reference sequence). This CDR3 region has 13 residues. V lost 0 bases, J lost 6 bases, and 9 bases lay in between.

The table lists this clonotype with a count of one. The V call is TRBV12-3 or TRBV12-4, the J call TRBJ2-7; 8 nucleotides agree with TRBD1. CDR3 size: 13 residues. With 5 bases clipped from V and 5 bases from J, the junction kept 5 bases outside the gene matches. CDR3 region: CASSTDRGHEQYF. Here the CDR3 DNA reads TGTGCCAGCAGTACCGACAGGGGCCACGAGCAGTACTTC.

The genes are TRBV7-8 and TRBJ1-2; D is unresolved. Trimming took off 6 bases at V and 8 bases at J, with 22 bases between the two ends. Germline lookup yields CDR1 SGHVS and CDR2 FQNEAQ. This CDR3 has 15 residues. In nucleotides, the CDR3 is TGTGCCAGCAGACAAATGACGGTCTTGACGTGGGGCTACACCTTC. Its translation: CASRQMTVLTWGYTF.

The genes are TRBV2 and TRBJ2-7; 9 bases agree with TRBD1. The CDR3 loop spans 15 amino acids. Germline V CDR1 and CDR2: SNHLY, FYNNEI. V lost 3 bases to trimming and J lost 5 bases; unmatched junction nucleotides: 8. The CDR3 loop is CASSEGNRGLNEQYF. The DNA of the CDR3 is TGTGCCAGCAGTGAGGGCAACAGGGGGCTAAACGAGCAGTACTTC.

The rearrangement uses TRBV9 and TRBJ2-7; 7 bases agree with TRBD1. Per the germline V gene, CDR1 is SGDLS and CDR2 is YYNGEE. This CDR3 has 14 residues. The junction had 6 bases not matched to a gene; V was cut back by 0 bases and J by 6 bases. The CDR3 DNA follows: TGTGCCAGCAGCGTAGATTCGACAGGGTTCGAGCAGTACTTC. This translates into CASSVDSTGFEQYF.

V and J are TRBV12-3 or TRBV12-4 and TRBJ2-1; no clear D gene. The V end was cut by 4 bases, the J end by 10 bases, with 14 bases between. CDR3 length: 13 amino acids. The CDR3 nucleotides read TGTGCCAGCAGTTCCGGACGACGGTCCGAGCAGTTCTTC. Translating gives CASSSGRRSEQFF.

This clonotype was seen once. The chain carries TRBV11-2 and TRBJ2-5, with 10 positions matching TRBD2. The CDR3 contains 15 residues. Trimming removed 1 base from V and 5 bases from J; junction bases left unmatched: 4. Germline lookup yields CDR1 SGHAT and CDR2 FQNNGV. The CDR3 protein is CASSLGAGGRETQYF. The CDR3 nucleotides read TGTGCCAGCAGCTTAGGAGCGGGGGGGCGTGAGACCCAGTACTTC.

This chain uses TRBV7-9 with TRBJ2-3; either TRBD1 or TRBD2 may supply D (6 bases each). Trimming took 2 bases from V and 4 from J, leaving 16 bases between them. This CDR3 region has 16 residues. Germline V gives CDR1 SEHNR, CDR2 FQNEAQ (reference sequence). In DNA, the CDR3 is TGTGCCAGCAGCTTAACCGGGGGCCTACCACCAGATACGCAGTATTTT. This encodes CASSLTGGLPPDTQYF.

The V and J genes are TRBV29-1 and TRBJ2-3; 11 bases agree with TRBD1. CDR3 length equals 14 residues. CDR1 and CDR2 (germline): SQVTM, ANQGSEA. J was trimmed by 4 bases and V by 6 bases; bases with no gene match: 6. The CDR3 sequence is CSVAGTGGADTQYF. CDR3 in DNA: TGCAGCGTCGCCGGGACAGGGGGGGCAGATACGCAGTATTTT.

The chain carries TRBV6-5 and TRBJ2-7, with a weak D call TRBD2 (6 bases). Trimming took 2 bases from V and 3 from J, leaving 14 bases between them. From germline, CDR1 is MNHEY and CDR2 SVGAGI. The CDR3 has 15 amino acids. DNA for the CDR3: TGTGCCAGCAGTTACCGATTTGGGGGAGGCTACGAGCAGTACTTC. Amino acids: CASSYRFGGGYEQYF.

The gene calls are TRBV2 and TRBJ2-3; D unclear. The CDR3 contains 15 residues. V dropped 3 bases and J dropped 8 bases, with 18 bases sitting between them. The germline V gene encodes CDR1 SNHLY and CDR2 FYNNEI. CDR3 nucleotide sequence: TGTGCCAGCAGTGATCCGGACCCCCACTGGGGTACGCAGTATTTT. Translating it yields CASSDPDPHWGTQYF.

This clonotype was counted once. The rearrangement uses TRBV20-1 and TRBJ1-2; D possibly corresponds to TRBD1 (5 bases). Trimming stripped 0 bases from V and 4 bases from J, with 21 bases between. There are 17 residues in the CDR3. Per germline, CDR1 DFQATT and CDR2 SNEGSKA (reference sequence). Written as DNA, the CDR3 is TGCAGTGCTAGAGACCTAAAACGGGGGGATCCAAGCTATGGCTACACCTTC. This translates into CSARDLKRGDPSYGYTF.

The chain combines TRBV4-1 with TRBJ2-1, with D possibly being TRBD1 or TRBD2 (5 bases each). The CDR3 runs to 16 residues. The V end was cut by 4 bases, the J end by 4 bases, with 17 bases between. Germline V gene lookup returns CDR1 MGHRA and CDR2 YSYEKL. The CDR3 loop is CASSPGAGSVYNEQFF. CDR3 in DNA: TGCGCCAGCAGCCCCGGGGCAGGGAGTGTTTACAATGAGCAGTTCTTC.

The chain recombines TRBV20-1 with TRBJ1-2, with a weak D call TRBD1 (5 bases). CDR3 length: 12 amino acids. CDR1 is DFQATT and CDR2 is SNEGSKA in the germline V gene (reference sequence). The V end lost 4 bases, the J end lost 7 bases, and 13 bases lay between the germline ends. CDR3 DNA sequence: TGCAGTGCTATAGGGACCGGGGGTGGCTACACCTTC. As protein: CSAIGTGGGYTF.

The V call is TRBV7-8, the J call TRBJ2-6; TRBD1 matches 10 bases. V was pared by 5 bases and J by 2 bases, with 6 bases of the junction left unmatched. The CDR3 is 17 amino acids. Germline values: CDR1 SGHVS, CDR2 FQNEAQ. The chain's CDR3 is CASSSRDRGTGANVLTF. The CDR3 nucleotides read TGTGCCAGCAGCAGCCGGGACAGGGGTACTGGGGCCAACGTCCTGACTTTC.

The chain has TRBV5-4 and TRBJ2-1; D may be TRBD2 (6 bases). The V gene's germline CDR1 is SGHNT and CDR2 YYREEE (reference sequence). This CDR3 is built from 15 residues. Between the trimmed V and J ends, which lost 0 bases and 6 bases, there was a span of 13 bases. This chain's CDR3 is CASSLGGTLPNEQFF. The CDR3 nucleotides are TGTGCCAGCAGCTTGGGGGGGACTCTTCCCAATGAGCAGTTCTTC.

CDR3: CASSLRRGGATSTDTQYF. In DNA, the CDR3 is TGTGCCAGCAGCCTACGGAGGGGCGGGGCTACTAGCACAGATACGCAGTATTTT. The chain uses TRBV4-2 and TRBJ2-3; perhaps TRBD2 as D (6 bases). The V end lost 4 bases, the J end lost 0 bases, and 20 bases lay between the germline ends. The CDR3 totals 18 residues. CDR1 and CDR2 from the germline V gene are LGHNA and YNFKEQ.

The chain recombines TRBV12-3 or TRBV12-4 with TRBJ1-1; TRBD1 aligns across 7 bases. V lost 1 base, J lost 1 base, and 3 bases stayed unmatched. The CDR3 covers 15 residues. The CDR3 coding sequence is TGTGCCAGCAGTTTAGGTAGGACAGGGAACACTGAAGCTTTCTTT. It specifies CASSLGRTGNTEAFF.

This clonotype was observed once. The V and J genes are TRBV19 and TRBJ1-1; D is ambiguous. Germline CDR1 and CDR2: LNHDA and SQIVND (reference sequence). The V end was cut by 10 bases, the J end by 0 bases, with 15 bases between. The CDR3 runs 14 residues. The CDR3 sequence: CATRGSHMNTEAFF. In DNA form, the CDR3 reads TGTGCCACTCGTGGCAGCCACATGAACACTGAAGCTTTCTTT.